The next 9 T cell receptor beta chains were all read from a single sample in a study of T cells in Graves' hyperthyroidism and ophthalmopathy. The source material, RNA transcripts, was used to amplify TCR beta CDR3 regions. TCR CDR3 regions were first amplified by RT-PCR with HTBI primers. Using its own MiXCR run on the multiplex PCR reads, TCRdb lists one record per CDR3 protein. Here the sample spans fewer than 550,000 distinct CDR3 sequences, 15% to 19% being singletons. Source material: blood. The source is a woman in her late teens or twenties with Graves' hyperthyroidism.

This sequence joins TRBV11-2 and TRBJ1-2; TRBD1 might be the D (5 bases). The CDR3 extends over 13 amino acids. Trimming removed 4 bases from V and 4 bases from J, with 10 bases in between. Germline CDR1 reads SGHAT; CDR2 reads FQNNGV. CDR3 protein: CASSSDSPYGYTF. The CDR3 nucleotides are TGTGCCAGCAGCTCCGACAGTCCCTATGGCTACACCTTC.

There are many counts of this clonotype. This sequence joins TRBV11-2 and TRBJ2-7; 7 bases map to TRBD2. J lost 5 bases, V lost 3 bases, and 7 bases had no gene match. The CDR3 runs to 14 residues. Germline V gene sequence: CDR1 SGHAT, CDR2 FQNNGV. The CDR3 DNA is TGTGCCAGCAGCTTGCGGGAGCTGGTCCACGAGCAGTACTTC. This encodes CASSLRELVHEQYF.

At least ten counts were recorded for this clonotype. The chain uses TRBV18 and TRBJ2-3; D is perhaps TRBD1 or TRBD2 (5 bases each). V was pared by 1 base and J by 2 bases, with 13 bases between. This CDR3 spans 16 amino acids. CDR1 is KGHSH, CDR2 LQKENI, per germline. The CDR3 nucleotides are TGTGCCAGCTCACCACTAGTGGGACGGAACACAGATACGCAGTATTTT. Encoded protein: CASSPLVGRNTDTQYF.

This clonotype was found many times. This chain links TRBV18 with TRBJ2-1; 10 bases agree with TRBD1. The CDR3 is 15 residues long. Unmatched junction bases numbered 6, after V lost 3 bases and J lost 7 bases. In germline, CDR1 is KGHSH, CDR2 LQKENI. This CDR3 is CASSPGDRGRNEQFF. As DNA, the CDR3 is TGTGCCAGCTCACCTGGGGACAGGGGTAGGAATGAGCAGTTCTTC. The full variable domain, its missing parts supplied by reference TRBV18 and TRBJ2-1, is NAGVMQNPRHLVRRRGQEARLRCSPMKGHSHVYWYRQLPEEGLKFMVYLQKENIIDESGMPKERFSAEFPKEGPSILRIQQVVRGDSAAYFCASSPGDRGRNEQFFGPGTRLTVL.

The sample holds many counts of this clonotype. This chain uses TRBV18 with TRBJ2-7; weak D call: TRBD1 (6 bases). CDR1 KGHSH and CDR2 LQKENI come from the germline V gene. Trimming stripped 6 bases from V and 2 bases from J, with 17 bases between. The CDR3 length is 15 residues. The DNA of the CDR3 is TGTGCCAGCTCGCCAAAACAGACAGGCGCCTACGAGCAGTACTTC. This sequence encodes CASSPKQTGAYEQYF. Based on the CDR3 plus reference TRBV18 and TRBJ2-7, the full variable domain is NAGVMQNPRHLVRRRGQEARLRCSPMKGHSHVYWYRQLPEEGLKFMVYLQKENIIDESGMPKERFSAEFPKEGPSILRIQQVVRGDSAAYFCASSPKQTGAYEQYFGPGTRLTVT.

This clonotype has a count of ten or more. The chain uses TRBV28 and TRBJ1-1; D perhaps matches TRBD1 (5 bases). The CDR3 runs 13 residues. V lost 8 bases and J lost 3, with 13 bases in between. Germline V gene data show CDR1 as MDHEN and CDR2 as SYDVKM. The DNA for the CDR3 is TGTGCCAGCGGGGTTGCGGGGGACACTGAAGCTTTCTTT. Its protein is CASGVAGDTEAFF.

This clonotype was seen ten or more times. The chain carries TRBV7-2 and TRBJ1-1; D unresolved. Trimming stripped 4 bases from V and 10 bases from J, with 19 bases between. CDR1 and CDR2 (germline): SGHTA, FQGNSA. CDR3 length: 14 amino acids. As DNA, the CDR3 is TGTGCCAGCAGCTCATGGCGGGTATCTTCGAGAGCTTTCTTT. It translates to CASSSWRVSSRAFF.

This clonotype was recorded at least ten times. The chain uses TRBV28 and TRBJ1-5; possibly TRBD1 for D (6 bases). V lost 6 bases to trimming and J lost 0 bases, with 12 bases between them. CDR3 length: 15 amino acids. Germline V gene data show CDR1 as MDHEN and CDR2 as SYDVKM. The CDR3 DNA sequence: TGTGCCAGCAGAGAACAGGGATATAGCAATCAGCCCCAGCATTTT. Translated: CASREQGYSNQPQHF.

This clonotype has ten or more counts. CDR3 residues: CASRARSPNQPQHF. The CDR3 DNA reads as TGTGCCAGCCGAGCCAGGAGTCCCAATCAGCCCCAGCATTTT. This rearrangement joins TRBV7-2 to TRBJ1-5; D remains unclear. This CDR3 contains 14 residues. The germline CDR1 and CDR2 sequences are SGHTA and FQGNSA. V was pared by 8 bases and J by 3 bases, with 14 bases between.